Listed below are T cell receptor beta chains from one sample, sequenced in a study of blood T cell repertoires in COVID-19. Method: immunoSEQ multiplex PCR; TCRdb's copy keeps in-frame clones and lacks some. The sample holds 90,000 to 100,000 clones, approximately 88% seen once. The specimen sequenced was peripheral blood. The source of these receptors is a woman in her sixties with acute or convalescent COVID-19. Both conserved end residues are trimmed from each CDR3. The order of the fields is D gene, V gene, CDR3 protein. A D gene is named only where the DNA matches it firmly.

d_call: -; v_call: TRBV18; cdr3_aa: ASSSTGQNSPLH
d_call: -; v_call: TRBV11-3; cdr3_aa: ASSFRIRVVNTEAF
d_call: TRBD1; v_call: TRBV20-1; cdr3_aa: SASGRGRNQPQH
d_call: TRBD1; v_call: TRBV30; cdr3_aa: AWMSGGNTEAF
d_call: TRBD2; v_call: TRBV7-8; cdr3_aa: ASSFGLAGDQETQY
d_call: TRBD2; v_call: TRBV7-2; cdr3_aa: ASSSGGGRGIQY
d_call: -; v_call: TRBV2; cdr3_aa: ASSDDRNQPQH
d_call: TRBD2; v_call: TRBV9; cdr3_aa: ASSGASTDTQY
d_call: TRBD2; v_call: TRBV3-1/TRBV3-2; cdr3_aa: ASSQGAGGNTGELF
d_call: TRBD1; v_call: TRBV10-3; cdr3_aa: AISEDRGGNQPQH
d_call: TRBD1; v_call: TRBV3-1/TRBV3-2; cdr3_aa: ASSPGQPNTGELF
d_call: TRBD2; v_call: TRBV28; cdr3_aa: ARGTSGLHRGADTQY
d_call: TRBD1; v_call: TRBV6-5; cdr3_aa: ASSYSRQGDTEAF
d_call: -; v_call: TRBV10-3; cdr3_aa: AISGGEMTEAF
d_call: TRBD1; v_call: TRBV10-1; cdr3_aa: ASSESPGGNYGYT
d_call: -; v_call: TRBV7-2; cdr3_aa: ASTRFTGFTDTQY
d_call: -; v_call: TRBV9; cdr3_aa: ASSVVQASNTEAF
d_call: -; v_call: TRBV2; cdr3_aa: ASSGGRSLNEQF
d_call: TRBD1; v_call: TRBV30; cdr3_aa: ACQTGTGHNSPLH
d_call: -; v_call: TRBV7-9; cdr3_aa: ASSPQETQY
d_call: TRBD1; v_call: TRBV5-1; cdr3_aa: ASSLVGTGRKNEQF
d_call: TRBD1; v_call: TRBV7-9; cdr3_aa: ASSRRTGGGIGMNTEAF
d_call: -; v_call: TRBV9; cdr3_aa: ASSVGGGRDTNYGYT
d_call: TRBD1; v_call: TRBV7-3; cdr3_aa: ASSLNPGGSYNEQF
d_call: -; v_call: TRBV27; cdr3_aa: ASGGAAGNQPQH
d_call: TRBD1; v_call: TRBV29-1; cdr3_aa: SAARGVTEAF
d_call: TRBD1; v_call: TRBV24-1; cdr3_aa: ATSDRTGGPQPQH
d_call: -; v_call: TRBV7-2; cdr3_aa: ASSLVYRAHEQY
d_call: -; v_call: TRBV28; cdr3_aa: ASSLQGGGNEKLF
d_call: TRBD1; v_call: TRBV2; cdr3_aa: ASRTGGASNSPLH
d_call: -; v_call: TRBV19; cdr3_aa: ASSEYNEQF
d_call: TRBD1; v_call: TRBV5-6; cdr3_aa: ASSFGTGSSYEQY
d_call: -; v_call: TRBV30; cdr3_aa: AWSSAVVGEQY
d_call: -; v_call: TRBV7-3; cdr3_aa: ASSFGGNTEAF
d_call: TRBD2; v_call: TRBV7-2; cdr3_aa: ASSATSGTRPYNEQF
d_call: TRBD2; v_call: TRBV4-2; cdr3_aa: ASSQESSGYQETQY
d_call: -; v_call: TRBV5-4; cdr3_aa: ASNRDSGANVLT
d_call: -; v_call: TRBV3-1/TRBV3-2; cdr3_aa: ASSFQGGETQY
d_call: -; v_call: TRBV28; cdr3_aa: ASSLLNYGYT
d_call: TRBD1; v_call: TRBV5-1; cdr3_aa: ASRFGDRGGEQY
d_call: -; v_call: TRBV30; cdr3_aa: AWKRTDHVGYT
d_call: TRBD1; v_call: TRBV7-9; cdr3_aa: ASSLGTGGPSPLH
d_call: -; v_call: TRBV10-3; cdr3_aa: ASQGPNNEQF